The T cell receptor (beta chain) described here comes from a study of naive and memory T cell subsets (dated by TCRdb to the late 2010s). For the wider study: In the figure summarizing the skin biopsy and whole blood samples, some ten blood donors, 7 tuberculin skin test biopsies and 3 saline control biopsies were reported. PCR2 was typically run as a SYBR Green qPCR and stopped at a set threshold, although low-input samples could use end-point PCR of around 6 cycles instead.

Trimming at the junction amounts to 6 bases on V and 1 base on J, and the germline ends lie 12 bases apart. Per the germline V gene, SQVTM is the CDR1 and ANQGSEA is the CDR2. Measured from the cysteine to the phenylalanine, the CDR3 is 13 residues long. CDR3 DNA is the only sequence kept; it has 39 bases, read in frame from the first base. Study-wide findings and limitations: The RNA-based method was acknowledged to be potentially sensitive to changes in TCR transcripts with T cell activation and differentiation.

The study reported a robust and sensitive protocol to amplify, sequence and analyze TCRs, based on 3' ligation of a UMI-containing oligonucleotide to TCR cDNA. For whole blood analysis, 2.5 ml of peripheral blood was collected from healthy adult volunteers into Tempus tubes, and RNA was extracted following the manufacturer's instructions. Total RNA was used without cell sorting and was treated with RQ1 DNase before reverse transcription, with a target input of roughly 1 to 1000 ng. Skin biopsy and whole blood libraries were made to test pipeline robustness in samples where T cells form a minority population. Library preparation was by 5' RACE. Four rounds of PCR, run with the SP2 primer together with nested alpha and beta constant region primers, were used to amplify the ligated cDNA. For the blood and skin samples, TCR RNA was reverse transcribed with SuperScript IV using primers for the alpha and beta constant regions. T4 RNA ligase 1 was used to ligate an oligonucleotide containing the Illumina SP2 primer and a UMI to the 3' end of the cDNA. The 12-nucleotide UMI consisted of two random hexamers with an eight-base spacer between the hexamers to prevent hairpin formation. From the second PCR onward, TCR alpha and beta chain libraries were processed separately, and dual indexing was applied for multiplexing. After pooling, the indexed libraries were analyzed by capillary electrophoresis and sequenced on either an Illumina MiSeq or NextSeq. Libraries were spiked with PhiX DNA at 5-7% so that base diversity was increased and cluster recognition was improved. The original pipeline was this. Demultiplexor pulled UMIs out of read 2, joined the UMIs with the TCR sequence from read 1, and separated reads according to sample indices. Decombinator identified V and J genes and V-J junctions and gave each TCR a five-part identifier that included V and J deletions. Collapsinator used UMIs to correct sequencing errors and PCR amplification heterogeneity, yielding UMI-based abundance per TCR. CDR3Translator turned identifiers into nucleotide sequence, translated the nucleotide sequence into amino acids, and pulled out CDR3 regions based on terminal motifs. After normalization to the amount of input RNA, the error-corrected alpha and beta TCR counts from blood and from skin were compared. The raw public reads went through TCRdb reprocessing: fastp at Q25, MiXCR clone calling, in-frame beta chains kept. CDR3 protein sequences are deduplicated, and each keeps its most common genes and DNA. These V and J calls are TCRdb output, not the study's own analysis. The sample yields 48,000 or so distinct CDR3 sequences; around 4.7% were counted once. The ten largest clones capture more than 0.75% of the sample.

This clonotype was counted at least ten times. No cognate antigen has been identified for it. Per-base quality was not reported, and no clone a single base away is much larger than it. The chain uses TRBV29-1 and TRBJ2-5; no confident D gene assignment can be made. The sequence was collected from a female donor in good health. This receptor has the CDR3 CSVALRVQETQYF. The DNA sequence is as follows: TGCAGCGTCGCCCTCCGGGTCCAAGAGACCCAGTACTTC. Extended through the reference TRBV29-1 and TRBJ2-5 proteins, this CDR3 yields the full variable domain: SAVISQKPSRDICQRGTSLTIQCQVDSQVTMMFWYRQQPGQSLTLIATANQGSEATYESGFVIDKFPISRPNLTFSTLTVSNMSPEDSSIYLCSVALRVQETQYFGPGTRLLVL.